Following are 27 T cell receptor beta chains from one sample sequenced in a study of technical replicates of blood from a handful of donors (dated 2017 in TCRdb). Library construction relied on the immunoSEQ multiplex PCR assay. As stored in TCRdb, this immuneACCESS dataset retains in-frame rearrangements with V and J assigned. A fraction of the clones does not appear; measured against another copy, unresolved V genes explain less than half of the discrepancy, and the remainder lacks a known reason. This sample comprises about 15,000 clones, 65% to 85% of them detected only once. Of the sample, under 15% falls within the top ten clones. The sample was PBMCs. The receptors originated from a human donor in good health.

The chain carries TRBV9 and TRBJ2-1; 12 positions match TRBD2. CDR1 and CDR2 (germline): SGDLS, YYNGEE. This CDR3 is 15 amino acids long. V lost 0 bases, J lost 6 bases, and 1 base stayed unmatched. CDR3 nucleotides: TGTGCCAGCAGCGTAGGACTAGCGGGAGCCAATGAGCAGTTCTTC. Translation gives CASSVGLAGANEQFF.

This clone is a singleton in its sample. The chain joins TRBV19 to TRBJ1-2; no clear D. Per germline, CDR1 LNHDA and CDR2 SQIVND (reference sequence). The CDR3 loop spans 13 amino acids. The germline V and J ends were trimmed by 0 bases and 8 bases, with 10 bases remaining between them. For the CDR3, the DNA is TGTGCCAGTAGTATAGATCTAGTCTTCGGCTACACCTTC. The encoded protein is CASSIDLVFGYTF.

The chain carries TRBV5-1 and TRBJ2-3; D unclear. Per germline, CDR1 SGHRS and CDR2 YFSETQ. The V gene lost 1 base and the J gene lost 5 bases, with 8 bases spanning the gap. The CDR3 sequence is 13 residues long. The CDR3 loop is CASSLMERDTQYF. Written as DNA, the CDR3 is TGCGCCAGCAGCTTGATGGAGAGAGATACGCAGTATTTT.

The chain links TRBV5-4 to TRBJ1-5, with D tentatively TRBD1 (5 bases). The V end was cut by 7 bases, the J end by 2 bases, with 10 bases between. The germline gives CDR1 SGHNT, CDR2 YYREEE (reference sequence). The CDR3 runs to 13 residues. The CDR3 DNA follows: TGTGCCAGCTCGACAGATGGCAATCAGCCCCAGCATTTT. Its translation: CASSTDGNQPQHF.

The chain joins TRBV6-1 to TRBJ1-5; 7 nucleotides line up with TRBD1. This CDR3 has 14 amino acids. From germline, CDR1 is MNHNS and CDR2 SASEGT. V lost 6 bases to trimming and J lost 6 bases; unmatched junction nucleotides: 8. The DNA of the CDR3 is TGTGCCAGCAGCTACCAGGGGGTGGGTCAGCCCCAGCATTTT. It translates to CASSYQGVGQPQHF.

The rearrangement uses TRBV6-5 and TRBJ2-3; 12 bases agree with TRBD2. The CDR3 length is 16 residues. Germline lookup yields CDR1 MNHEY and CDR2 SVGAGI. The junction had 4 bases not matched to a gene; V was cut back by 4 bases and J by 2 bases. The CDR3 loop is CASSSGLAGLTDTQYF. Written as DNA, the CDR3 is TGTGCCAGCAGTTCGGGACTAGCGGGTCTCACAGATACGCAGTATTTT.

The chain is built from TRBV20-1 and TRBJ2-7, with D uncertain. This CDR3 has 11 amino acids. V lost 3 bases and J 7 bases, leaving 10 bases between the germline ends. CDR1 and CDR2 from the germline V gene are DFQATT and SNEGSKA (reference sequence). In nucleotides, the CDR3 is TGCAGTGCTAGCACTACGAGGGAGCAGTACTTC. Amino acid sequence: CSASTTREQYF.

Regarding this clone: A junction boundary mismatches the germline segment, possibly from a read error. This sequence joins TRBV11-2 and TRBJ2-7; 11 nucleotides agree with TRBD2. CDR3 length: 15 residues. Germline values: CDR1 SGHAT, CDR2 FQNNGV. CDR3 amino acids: CASTLGTSGLNEQYF. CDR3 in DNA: TGTGCCAGCACCTTAGGGACTAGCGGCCTCAACGAGCAGTACTTC.

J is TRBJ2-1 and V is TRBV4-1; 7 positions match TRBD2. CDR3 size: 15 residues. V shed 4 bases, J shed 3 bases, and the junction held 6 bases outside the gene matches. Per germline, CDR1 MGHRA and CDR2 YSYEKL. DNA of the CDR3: TGCGCCAGCAGCCCGGGAGAGCGGGGCTACAATGAGCAGTTCTTC. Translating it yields CASSPGERGYNEQFF.

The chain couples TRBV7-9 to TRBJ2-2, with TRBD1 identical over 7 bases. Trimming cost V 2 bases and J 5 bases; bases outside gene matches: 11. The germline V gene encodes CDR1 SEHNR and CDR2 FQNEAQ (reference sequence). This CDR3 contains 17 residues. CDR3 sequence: CASSLLLGTEDTGELFF. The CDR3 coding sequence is TGTGCCAGCAGCTTACTTTTGGGGACAGAGGATACCGGGGAGCTGTTTTTT. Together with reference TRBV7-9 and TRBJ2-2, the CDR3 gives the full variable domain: DTGVSQNPRHKITKRGQNVTFRCDPISEHNRLYWYRQTLGQGPEFLTYFQNEAQLEKSRLLSDRFSAERPKGSFSTLEIQRTEQGDSAMYLCASSLLLGTEDTGELFFGEGSRLTVL.

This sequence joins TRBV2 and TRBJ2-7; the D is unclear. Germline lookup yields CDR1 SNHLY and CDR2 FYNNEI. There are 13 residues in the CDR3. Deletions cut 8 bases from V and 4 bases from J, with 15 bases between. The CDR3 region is CASDEPLSYEQYF. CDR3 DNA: TGTGCCAGCGATGAGCCTCTCTCTTACGAGCAGTACTTC. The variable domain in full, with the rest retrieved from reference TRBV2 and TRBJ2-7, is EPEVTQTPSHQVTQMGQEVILRCVPISNHLYFYWYRQILGQKVEFLVSFYNNEISEKSEIFDDQFSVERPDGSNFTLKIRSTKLEDSAMYFCASDEPLSYEQYFGPGTRLTVT.

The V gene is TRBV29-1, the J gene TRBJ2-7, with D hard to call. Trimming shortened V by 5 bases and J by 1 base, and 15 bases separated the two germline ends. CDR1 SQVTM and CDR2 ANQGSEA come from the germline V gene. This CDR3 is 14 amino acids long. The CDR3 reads CSVTVLNLSYEQYF. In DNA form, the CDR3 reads TGCAGCGTTACGGTGCTCAACCTATCCTACGAGCAGTACTTC.

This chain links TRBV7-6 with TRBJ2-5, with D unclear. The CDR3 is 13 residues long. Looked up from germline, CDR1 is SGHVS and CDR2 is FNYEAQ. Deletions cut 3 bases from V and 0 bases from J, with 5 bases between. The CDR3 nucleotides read TGTGCCAGCAGCTTTTCCTACCAAGAGACCCAGTACTTC. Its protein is CASSFSYQETQYF.

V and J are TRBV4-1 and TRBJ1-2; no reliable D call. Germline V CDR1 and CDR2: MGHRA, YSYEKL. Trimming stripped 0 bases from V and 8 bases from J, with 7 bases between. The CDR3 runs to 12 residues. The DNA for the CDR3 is TGCGCCAGCAGCCAAGATGGCGGCGGCTACACCTTC. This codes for CASSQDGGGYTF.

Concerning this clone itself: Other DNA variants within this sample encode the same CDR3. The CDR3 reads CASRGDSNNYGYTF. The CDR3 bases are TGTGCCAGCAGGGGGGACAGCAACAACTATGGCTACACCTTC. The chain employs TRBV7-9 and TRBJ1-2; TRBD1 aligns across 7 bases. Germline loops: CDR1 SEHNR, CDR2 FQNEAQ (reference sequence). Trimming at V came to 6 bases and at J to 2 bases, leaving 6 bases not matched to a gene. The CDR3 has 14 amino acids.

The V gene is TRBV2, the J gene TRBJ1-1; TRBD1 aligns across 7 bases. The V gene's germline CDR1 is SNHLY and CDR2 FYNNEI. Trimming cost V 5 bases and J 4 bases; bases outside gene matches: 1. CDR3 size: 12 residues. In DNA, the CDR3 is TGTGCCAGCAGTTGGGACAGCACTGAAGCTTTCTTT. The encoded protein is CASSWDSTEAFF.

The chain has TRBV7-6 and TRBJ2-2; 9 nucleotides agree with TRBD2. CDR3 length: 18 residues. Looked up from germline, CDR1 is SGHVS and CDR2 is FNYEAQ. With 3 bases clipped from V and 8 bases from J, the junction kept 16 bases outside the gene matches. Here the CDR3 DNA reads TGTGCCAGCAGCTTGTCCCCCGCGGGAGGGCCAGCATTTGGGGAGCTGTTTTTT. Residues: CASSLSPAGGPAFGELFF.

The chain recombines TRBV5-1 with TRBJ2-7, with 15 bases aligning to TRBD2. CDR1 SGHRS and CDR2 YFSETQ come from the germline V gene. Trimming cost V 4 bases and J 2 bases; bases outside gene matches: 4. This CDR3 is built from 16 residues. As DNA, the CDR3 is TGCGCCAGCAGCACGGGGACTAGCGGGAGGCCCTACGAGCAGTACTTC. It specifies CASSTGTSGRPYEQYF.

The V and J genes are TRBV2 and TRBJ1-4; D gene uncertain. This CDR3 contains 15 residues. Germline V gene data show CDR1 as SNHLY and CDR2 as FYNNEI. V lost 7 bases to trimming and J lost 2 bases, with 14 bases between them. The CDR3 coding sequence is TGTGCCAGCACCCGAGGCCCAGCCACTAATGAAAAACTGTTTTTT. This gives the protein CASTRGPATNEKLFF. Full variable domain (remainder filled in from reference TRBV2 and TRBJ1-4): EPEVTQTPSHQVTQMGQEVILRCVPISNHLYFYWYRQILGQKVEFLVSFYNNEISEKSEIFDDQFSVERPDGSNFTLKIRSTKLEDSAMYFCASTRGPATNEKLFFGSGTQLSVL.

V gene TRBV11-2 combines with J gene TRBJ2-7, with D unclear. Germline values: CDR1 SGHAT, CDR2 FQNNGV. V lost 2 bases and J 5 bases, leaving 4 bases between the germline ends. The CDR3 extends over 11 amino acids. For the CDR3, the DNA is TGTGCCAGCAGCTTATCGGACGAGCAGTACTTC. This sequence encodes CASSLSDEQYF.

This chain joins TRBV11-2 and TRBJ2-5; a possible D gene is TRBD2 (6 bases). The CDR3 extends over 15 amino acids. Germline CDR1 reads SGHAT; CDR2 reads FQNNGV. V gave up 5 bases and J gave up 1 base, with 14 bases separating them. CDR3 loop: CASSLVGGSQETQYF. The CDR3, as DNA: TGTGCCAGCAGCCTCGTTGGGGGGTCCCAAGAGACCCAGTACTTC.

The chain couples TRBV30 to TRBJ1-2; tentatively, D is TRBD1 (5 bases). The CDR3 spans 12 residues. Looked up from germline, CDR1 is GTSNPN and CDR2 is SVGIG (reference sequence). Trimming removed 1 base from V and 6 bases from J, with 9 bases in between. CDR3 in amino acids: CAWSGGADGYTF. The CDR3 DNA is TGTGCCTGGAGTGGGGGCGCGGATGGCTACACCTTC.

The CDR3 sequence: CASSFRQGYYNEQFF. CDR3 in DNA: TGTGCCAGCAGTTTCCGACAGGGATACTACAATGAGCAGTTCTTC. V gene TRBV28 combines with J gene TRBJ2-1; 7 bases agree with TRBD1. This CDR3 region has 15 residues. V lost 3 bases to trimming and J lost 3 bases; unmatched junction nucleotides: 5. Germline V gene lookup returns CDR1 MDHEN and CDR2 SYDVKM. The full variable domain, its missing parts supplied by reference TRBV28 and TRBJ2-1, is DVKVTQSSRYLVKRTGEKVFLECVQDMDHENMFWYRQDPGLGLRLIYFSYDVKMKEKGDIPEGYSVSREKKERFSLILESASTNQTSMYLCASSFRQGYYNEQFFGPGTRLTVL.

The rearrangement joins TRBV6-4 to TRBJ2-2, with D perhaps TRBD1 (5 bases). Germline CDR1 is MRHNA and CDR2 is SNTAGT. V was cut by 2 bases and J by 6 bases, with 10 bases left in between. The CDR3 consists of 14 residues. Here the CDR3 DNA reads TGTGCCAGCAGTGACGTACAGGACGCCGGGGAGCTGTTTTTT. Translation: CASSDVQDAGELFF.

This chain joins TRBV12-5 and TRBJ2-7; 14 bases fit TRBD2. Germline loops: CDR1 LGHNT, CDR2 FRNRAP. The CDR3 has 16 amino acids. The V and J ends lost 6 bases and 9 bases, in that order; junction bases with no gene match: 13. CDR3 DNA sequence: TGTGCTAGTGGACCAATCGGACTAGCGGGAGGCTGGGGGCAGTACTTC. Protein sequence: CASGPIGLAGGWGQYF.

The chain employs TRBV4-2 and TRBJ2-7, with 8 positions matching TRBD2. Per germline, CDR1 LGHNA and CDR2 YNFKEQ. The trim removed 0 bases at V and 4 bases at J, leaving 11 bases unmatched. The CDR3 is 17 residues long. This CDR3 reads CASSQEGLAGFVYEQYF. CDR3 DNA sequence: TGTGCCAGCAGCCAAGAAGGGCTAGCGGGTTTCGTATACGAGCAGTACTTC.

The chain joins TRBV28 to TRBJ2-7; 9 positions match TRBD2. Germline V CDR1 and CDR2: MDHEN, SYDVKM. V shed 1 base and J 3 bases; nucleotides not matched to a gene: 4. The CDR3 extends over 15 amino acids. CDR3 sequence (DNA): TGTGCCAGCAGTTTATCTGGGACTAGCAGCTACGAGCAGTACTTC. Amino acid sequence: CASSLSGTSSYEQYF.